This is a list of T cell receptor beta chains from one sample in a study of T cells in Graves' hyperthyroidism and ophthalmopathy. One entry per CDR3 protein, called by TCRdb with MiXCR from the multiplex PCR reads. In the table there are about 350,000 distinct CDR3 sequences, roughly 19% of which are singletons. Sequencing was carried out using blood. The receptors originated from a woman between 18 and 30 years old with Graves' hyperthyroidism. Both conserved end residues are part of each CDR3. The D gene is left open where the match is weak. The size entry is marked missing in some rows and otherwise reads once, few, many or a size class.

clone_size j_call d_call v_call cdr3_aa cdr3_nt
many TRBJ1-5 . TRBV12-3/TRBV12-4 CASRPRDTNQPQHF TGTGCCAGCAGGCCCCGGGACACAAATCAGCCCCAGCATTTT
many TRBJ2-7 TRBD1 TRBV13 CASSSQEGQGSYEQYF TGTGCCAGCAGCAGCCAAGAGGGACAGGGGAGCTACGAGCAGTACTTC
many TRBJ2-5 . TRBV5-6 CASSRSGTPKTQYF TGTGCCAGCAGCCGATCCGGGACGCCGAAGACCCAGTACTTC
many TRBJ1-6 TRBD1 TRBV6-1 CASSRGTGGVYNSPLHF TGTGCCAGCAGCAGGGGGACAGGGGGCGTCTATAATTCACCCCTCCACTTT
many TRBJ1-5 . TRBV11-2 CASSQGSNQPQHF TGTGCCAGCAGTCAGGGGAGCAATCAGCCCCAGCATTTT
many TRBJ1-5 . TRBV5-5 CASSLAQFQPQHF TGTGCCAGCAGCTTGGCTCAGTTCCAGCCCCAGCATTTT
few TRBJ2-3 TRBD1 TRBV28 CASSFWTGGPTDTQYF TGTGCCAGCAGTTTTTGGACAGGGGGCCCCACAGATACGCAGTATTTT
few TRBJ2-4 . TRBV12-3/TRBV12-4 CASSPDRLKNIKYF TGTGCCAGCAGCCCGGACAGACTCAAAAACATTAAGTACTTC
. TRBJ2-4 TRBD2 TRBV11-2 CASALGRGIKLHIQYF TGTGCCAGCGCCTTGGGGAGGGGAATTAAGTTACACATTCAGTACTTC
many TRBJ1-2 TRBD1 TRBV12-3/TRBV12-4 CASTGTGGSGVAGYTF TGTGCCAGTACCGGGACAGGGGGATCGGGTGTTGCTGGCTACACCTTC
many TRBJ2-2 . TRBV12-5 CASGFYLTGELFF TGTGCTAGTGGATTTTACCTCACCGGGGAGCTGTTTTTT
. TRBJ2-7 . TRBV18 CASSPGTSWEQYF TGTGCCAGCTCACCCGGGACCTCATGGGAGCAGTACTTC
many TRBJ1-1 . TRBV6-5 CASSLVPEAFF TGTGCCAGCAGTTTGGTACCTGAAGCTTTCTTT
. TRBJ1-1 . TRBV3-1 CASSPIEGGGFEAFF TGTGCCAGCAGCCCGATCGAGGGGGGGGGGTTTGAGGCTTTCTTT
few TRBJ1-2 . TRBV28 CASNKQLRGYTF TGTGCCAGCAATAAACAACTCCGCGGCTACACCTTC
many TRBJ1-6 . TRBV12-3/TRBV12-4 CASSLVGAGSPLHF TGTGCCAGCAGTTTAGTGGGCGCGGGTTCACCCCTCCACTTT
. TRBJ1-1 . TRBV9 CASSVVRGCGTEAFF TGTGCCAGCAGCGTAGTCAGGGGCTGCGGCACTGAAGCTTTCTTT
many TRBJ2-2 . TRBV12-3/TRBV12-4 CASSLYSQARTGELFF TGTGCCAGCAGTTTATATTCCCAGGCGCGGACCGGGGAGCTGTTTTTT
many TRBJ2-2 TRBD1 TRBV12-3/TRBV12-4 CASLDRSLTENTGELFF TGTGCCAGCCTGGACAGGAGCCTAACGGAGAACACCGGGGAGCTGTTTTTT
. TRBJ2-2 . TRBV15 CATSRRSTGELFF TGTGCCACCAGCCGCCGAAGCACCGGGGAGCTGTTTTTT
many TRBJ1-3 TRBD1 TRBV20-1 CSAGAAGGSGNTIYF TGCAGTGCAGGGGCCGCAGGGGGCTCTGGAAACACCATATATTTT
many TRBJ1-5 TRBD1 TRBV27 CASSRQGTWGSNQPQHF TGTGCCAGCAGTCGACAGGGGACGTGGGGGAGCAATCAGCCCCAGCATTTT